The entry that follows covers one T cell receptor (beta chain) sequence. Its matching antigen is unknown. CDR3 length: 15 amino acids. Germline V lookup: CDR1 SNHLY, CDR2 FYNNEI. V was clipped by 5 bases and J by 6 bases; unmatched bases: 8. The PCR made use of 60 Vbeta and 13 Jbeta primers. The assay was immunoSEQ multiplex PCR, and TCRdb's table has in-frame clones only and misses some. The profile shows 180,000 or so clones, approximately 80% of them singletons. The data belong to a study of cytomegalovirus exposure and HLA in healthy donors. General study results and limits: Several V segments, TRBV6-2 and TRBV6-3 among them, could not be told apart and were dropped.

The sequenced sample was PBMCs. The origin of this receptor is a female donor in good health and CMV-seronegative. This chain joins TRBV2 and TRBJ1-3; 9 nucleotides align to TRBD1. This CDR3 reads CASSPEGTGQNTIYF. As DNA, the CDR3 is TGTGCCAGCAGTCCTGAGGGGACAGGGCAAAACACCATATATTTT.